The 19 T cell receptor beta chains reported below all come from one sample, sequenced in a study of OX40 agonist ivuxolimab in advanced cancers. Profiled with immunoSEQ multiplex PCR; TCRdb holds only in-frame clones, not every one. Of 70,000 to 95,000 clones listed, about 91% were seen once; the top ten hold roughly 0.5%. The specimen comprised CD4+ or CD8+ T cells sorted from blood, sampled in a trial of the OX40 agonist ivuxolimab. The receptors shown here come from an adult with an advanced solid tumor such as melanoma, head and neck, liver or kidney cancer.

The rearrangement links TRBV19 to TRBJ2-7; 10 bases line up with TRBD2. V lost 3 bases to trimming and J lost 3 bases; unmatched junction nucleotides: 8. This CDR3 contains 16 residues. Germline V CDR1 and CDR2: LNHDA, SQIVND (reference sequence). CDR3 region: CASSMSGRARDYEQYF. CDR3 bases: TGTGCCAGTAGTATGAGCGGGAGGGCCCGGGACTACGAGCAGTACTTC.

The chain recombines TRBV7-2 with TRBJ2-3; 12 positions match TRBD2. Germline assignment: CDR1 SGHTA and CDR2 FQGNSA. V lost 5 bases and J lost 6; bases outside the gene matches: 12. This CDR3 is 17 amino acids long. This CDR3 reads CASSRRRLAGDRDTQYF. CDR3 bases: TGTGCCAGCAGCCGCCGAAGACTAGCGGGGGACCGGGATACGCAGTATTTT.

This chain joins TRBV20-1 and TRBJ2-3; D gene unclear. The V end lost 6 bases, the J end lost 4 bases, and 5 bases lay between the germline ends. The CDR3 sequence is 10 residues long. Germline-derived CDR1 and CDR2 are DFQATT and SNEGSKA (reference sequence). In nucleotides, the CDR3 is TGCAGTGCGACTGCAGATACGCAGTATTTT. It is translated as CSATADTQYF.

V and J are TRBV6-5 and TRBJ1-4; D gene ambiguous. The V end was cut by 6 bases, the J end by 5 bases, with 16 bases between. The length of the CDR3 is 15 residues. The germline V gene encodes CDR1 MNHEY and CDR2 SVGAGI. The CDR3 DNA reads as TGTGCCAGCAGCCTCGGTATGAGTGGGAATGAAAAACTGTTTTTT. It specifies CASSLGMSGNEKLFF.

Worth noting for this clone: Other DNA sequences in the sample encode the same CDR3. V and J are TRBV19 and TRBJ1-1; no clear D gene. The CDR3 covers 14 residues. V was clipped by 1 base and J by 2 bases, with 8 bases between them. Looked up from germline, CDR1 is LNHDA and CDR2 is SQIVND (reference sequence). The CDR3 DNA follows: TGTGCCAGTAGTATAGGGGCAGCAAACACTGAAGCTTTCTTT. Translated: CASSIGAANTEAFF.

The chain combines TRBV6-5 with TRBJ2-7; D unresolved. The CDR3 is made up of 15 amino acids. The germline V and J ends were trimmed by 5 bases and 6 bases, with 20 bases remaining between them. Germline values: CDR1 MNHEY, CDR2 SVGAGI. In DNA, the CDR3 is TGTGCCAGCAGTGTCCCAGGCATCGCCGGCCGCGAGCAGTACTTC. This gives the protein CASSVPGIAGREQYF.

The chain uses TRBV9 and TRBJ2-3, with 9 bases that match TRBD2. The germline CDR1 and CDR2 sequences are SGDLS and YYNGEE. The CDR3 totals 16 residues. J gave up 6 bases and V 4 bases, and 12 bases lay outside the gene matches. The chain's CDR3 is CASSREGQRGADTQYF. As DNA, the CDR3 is TGTGCCAGCAGCAGAGAAGGCCAGCGGGGGGCGGATACGCAGTATTTT.

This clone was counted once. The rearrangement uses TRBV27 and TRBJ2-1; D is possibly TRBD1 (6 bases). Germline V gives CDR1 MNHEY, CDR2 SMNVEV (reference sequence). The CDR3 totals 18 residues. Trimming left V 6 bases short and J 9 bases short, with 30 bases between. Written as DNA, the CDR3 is TGTGCCAGCAGCCTACCCGAGGCTCGGCAGGGGACGCGAGTTGAGCAGTTCTTC. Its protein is CASSLPEARQGTRVEQFF.

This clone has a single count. The CDR3: CASTGQGTYNEQFF. CDR3 sequence (DNA): TGTGCCAGCACCGGACAGGGGACATACAATGAGCAGTTCTTC. The gene calls are TRBV11-1 and TRBJ2-1, with 9 bases matching TRBD1. Unmatched junction bases numbered 5, after V lost 7 bases and J lost 4 bases. The length of the CDR3 is 14 residues. CDR1 SGHAT and CDR2 FQDESV come from the germline V gene (reference sequence).

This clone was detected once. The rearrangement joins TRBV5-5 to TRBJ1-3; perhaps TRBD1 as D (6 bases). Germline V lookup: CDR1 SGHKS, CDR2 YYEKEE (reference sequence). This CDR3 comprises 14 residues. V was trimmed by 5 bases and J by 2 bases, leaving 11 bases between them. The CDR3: CASRSTGTGNTIYF. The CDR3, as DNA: TGTGCCAGCAGGTCAACAGGGACTGGAAACACCATATATTTT.

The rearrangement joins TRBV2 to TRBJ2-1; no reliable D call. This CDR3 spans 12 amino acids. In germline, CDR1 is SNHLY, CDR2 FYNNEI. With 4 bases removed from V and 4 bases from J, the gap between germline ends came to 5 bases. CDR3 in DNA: TGTGCCAGCAGTGGGGATTACAATGAGCAGTTCTTC. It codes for CASSGDYNEQFF.

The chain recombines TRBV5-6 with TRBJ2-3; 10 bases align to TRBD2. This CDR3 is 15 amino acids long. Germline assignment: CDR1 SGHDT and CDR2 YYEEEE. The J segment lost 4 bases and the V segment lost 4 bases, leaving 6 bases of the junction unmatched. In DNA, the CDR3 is TGTGCCAGCAGCACGCCGGGACTAGCGTCAGATACGCAGTATTTT. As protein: CASSTPGLASDTQYF.

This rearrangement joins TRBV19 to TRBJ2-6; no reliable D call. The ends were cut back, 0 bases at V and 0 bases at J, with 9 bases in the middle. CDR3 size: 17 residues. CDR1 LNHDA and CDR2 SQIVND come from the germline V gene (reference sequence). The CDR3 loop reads CASSIDVGSSGANVLTF. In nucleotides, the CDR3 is TGTGCCAGTAGTATAGATGTCGGAAGCTCTGGGGCCAACGTCCTGACTTTC.

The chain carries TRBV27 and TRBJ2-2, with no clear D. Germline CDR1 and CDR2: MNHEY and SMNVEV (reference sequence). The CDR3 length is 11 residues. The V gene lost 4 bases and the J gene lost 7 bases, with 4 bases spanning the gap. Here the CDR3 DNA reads TGTGCCAGCAGTTATGACGGGGAGCTGTTTTTT. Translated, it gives CASSYDGELFF.

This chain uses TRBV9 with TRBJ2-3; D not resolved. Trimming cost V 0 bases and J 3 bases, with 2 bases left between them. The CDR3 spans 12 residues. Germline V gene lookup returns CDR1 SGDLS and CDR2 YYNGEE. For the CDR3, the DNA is TGTGCCAGCAGCGTAGGAACAGATACGCAGTATTTT. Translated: CASSVGTDTQYF.

The CDR3 sequence is CASSRQGERVGYTF. CDR3 in DNA: TGTGCCAGTAGTAGGCAGGGTGAAAGGGTCGGCTACACCTTC. The chain has TRBV19 and TRBJ1-2; a weak D match, TRBD1 (5 bases). The CDR3 totals 14 residues. Germline CDR1 and CDR2: LNHDA and SQIVND (reference sequence). Trimming left V 4 bases short and J 8 bases short, with 17 bases between.

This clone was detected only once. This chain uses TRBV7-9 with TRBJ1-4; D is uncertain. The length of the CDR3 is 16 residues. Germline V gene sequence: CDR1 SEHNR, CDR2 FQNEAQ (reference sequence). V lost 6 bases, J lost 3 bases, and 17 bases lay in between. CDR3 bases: TGTGCCAGCAGTAAGACTATCGCGATAGCTAATGAAAAACTGTTTTTT. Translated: CASSKTIAIANEKLFF.

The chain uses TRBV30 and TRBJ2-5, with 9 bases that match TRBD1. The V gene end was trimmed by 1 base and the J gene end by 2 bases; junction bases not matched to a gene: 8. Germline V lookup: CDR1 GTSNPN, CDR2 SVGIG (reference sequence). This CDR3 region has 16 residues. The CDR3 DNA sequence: TGTGCCTGGAGTGGGGGACAGGGAGGGTTACAAGAGACCCAGTACTTC. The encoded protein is CAWSGGQGGLQETQYF.

This chain's CDR3 is CASRSAGTGSWTQYF. CDR3 DNA: TGTGCCAGCAGATCCGCCGGGACCGGGAGTTGGACCCAGTACTTC. The V and J genes are TRBV6-1 and TRBJ2-5; maybe TRBD2 (6 bases). Trimming took off 6 bases at V and 7 bases at J, with 21 bases between the two ends. This CDR3 is 15 amino acids long. Germline-derived CDR1 and CDR2 are MNHNS and SASEGT.